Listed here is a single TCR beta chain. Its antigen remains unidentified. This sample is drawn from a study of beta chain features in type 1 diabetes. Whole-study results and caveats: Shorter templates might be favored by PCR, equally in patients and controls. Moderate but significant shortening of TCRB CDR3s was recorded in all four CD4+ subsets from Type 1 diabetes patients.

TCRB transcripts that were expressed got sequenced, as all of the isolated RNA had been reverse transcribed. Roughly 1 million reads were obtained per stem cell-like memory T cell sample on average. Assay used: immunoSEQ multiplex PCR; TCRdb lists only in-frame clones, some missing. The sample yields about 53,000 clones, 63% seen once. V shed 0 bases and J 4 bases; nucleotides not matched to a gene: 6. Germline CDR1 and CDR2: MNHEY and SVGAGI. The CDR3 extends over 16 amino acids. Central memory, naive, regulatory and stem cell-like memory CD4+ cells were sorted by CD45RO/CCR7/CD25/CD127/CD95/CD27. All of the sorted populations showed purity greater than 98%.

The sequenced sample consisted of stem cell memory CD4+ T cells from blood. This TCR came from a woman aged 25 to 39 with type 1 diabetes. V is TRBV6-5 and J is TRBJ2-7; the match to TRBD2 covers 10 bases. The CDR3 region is CASSYSILAGEYEQYF. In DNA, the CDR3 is TGTGCCAGCAGTTACTCGATCCTAGCGGGAGAGTACGAGCAGTACTTC.